This TCR beta chain was recorded in a study of cytomegalovirus exposure and HLA in healthy donors. Overall study findings and caveats: Per a prior analysis, the majority of TCR beta V segments were productive roughly 87% or roughly 30% of the time. Among TCR beta chains of equal frequency, HLA-associated ones were more clonally expanded in a later analysis.

This clone was detected once. Its antigen is undetermined. The CDR3 covers 13 residues. The ends were cut back, 0 bases at V and 8 bases at J, with 9 bases in the middle. Germline CDR1 is SGDLS and CDR2 is YYNGEE. 60 Vbeta and 13 Jbeta primers were used in PCR. The repertoire was sequenced with immunoSEQ multiplex PCR; TCRdb's copy has only in-frame clones and lacks some. Of some 150,000 clones listed, approximately 82% were seen once; the top ten hold 1.5% to 2.5%. The rearrangement uses TRBV9 and TRBJ1-3; tentatively, D is TRBD1 (5 bases). The clonotype was recovered from a woman in her thirties or forties in good health and CMV-seronegative. The specimen sequenced was PBMCs. The CDR3 DNA reads as TGTGCCAGCAGCGTAGCTCCGGGGGACACCATATATTTT. This encodes CASSVAPGDTIYF.